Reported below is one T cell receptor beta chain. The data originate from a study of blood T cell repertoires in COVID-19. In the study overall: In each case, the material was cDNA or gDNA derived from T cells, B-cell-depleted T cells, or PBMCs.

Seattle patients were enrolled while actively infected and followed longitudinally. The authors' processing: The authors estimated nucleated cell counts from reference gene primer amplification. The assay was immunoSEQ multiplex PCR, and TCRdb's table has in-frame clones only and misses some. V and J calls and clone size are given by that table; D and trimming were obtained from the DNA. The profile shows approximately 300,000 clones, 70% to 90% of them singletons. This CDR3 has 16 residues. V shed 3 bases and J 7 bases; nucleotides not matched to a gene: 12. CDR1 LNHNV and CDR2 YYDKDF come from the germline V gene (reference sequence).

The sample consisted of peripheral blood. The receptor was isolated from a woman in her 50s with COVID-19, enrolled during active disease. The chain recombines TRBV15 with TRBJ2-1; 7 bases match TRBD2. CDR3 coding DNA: TGTGCCACCAGCAGGGTGGCTAGCGGTAGTGATAATGAGCAGTTCTTC. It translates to CATSRVASGSDNEQFF.